The clone carrying this T cell receptor beta chain was seen only once. This entry belongs to a study of blood T cell repertoires in COVID-19. Recruits, aged about 18 to 95 years, lived in 25 or so US areas. As processed by the authors: Amplification of reference gene primers was used by the study to estimate nucleated cell counts. Libraries were prepared by immunoSEQ multiplex PCR; TCRdb keeps only in-frame clonotypes and omits some of them. D and trimming were read from the DNA, whereas the V and J calls and clone size are those reported in that table. The top ten hold 0.7% of the sample, which has around 450,000 clones, roughly nine tenths seen once. V lost 7 bases, J lost 1 base, and 6 bases stayed unmatched. The CDR3 consists of 14 residues. Germline V gives CDR1 MDHEN, CDR2 SYDVKM.

The sequence was obtained from a woman aged 18-29 years who had recovered from COVID-19. Sequencing was carried out using PBMCs or T cells enriched from blood (not recorded which). The chain combines TRBV28 with TRBJ1-2, with TRBD1 identical over 7 bases. The CDR3 is CASTLTGSNYGYTF. CDR3 sequence (DNA): TGTGCCAGCACCTTGACAGGGAGTAACTATGGCTACACCTTC.